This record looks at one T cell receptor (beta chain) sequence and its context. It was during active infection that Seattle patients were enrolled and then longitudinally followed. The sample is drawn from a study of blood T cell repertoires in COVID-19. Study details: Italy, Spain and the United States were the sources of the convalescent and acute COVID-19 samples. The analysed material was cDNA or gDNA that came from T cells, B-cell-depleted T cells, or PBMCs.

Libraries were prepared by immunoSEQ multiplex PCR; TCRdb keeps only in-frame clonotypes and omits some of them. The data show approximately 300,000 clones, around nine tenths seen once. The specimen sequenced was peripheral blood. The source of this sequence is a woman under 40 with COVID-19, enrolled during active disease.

The CDR3 region is CASSRDRDTEAFF. The DNA of the CDR3 is TGTGCCAGCAGTCGGGACAGGGACACTGAAGCTTTCTTT. The rearrangement links TRBV27 to TRBJ1-1, with 9 nucleotides matching TRBD1. Trimming took 5 bases from V and 3 from J; bases not matched to a gene: 1. There are 13 residues in the CDR3. Germline values: CDR1 MNHEY, CDR2 SMNVEV (reference sequence).